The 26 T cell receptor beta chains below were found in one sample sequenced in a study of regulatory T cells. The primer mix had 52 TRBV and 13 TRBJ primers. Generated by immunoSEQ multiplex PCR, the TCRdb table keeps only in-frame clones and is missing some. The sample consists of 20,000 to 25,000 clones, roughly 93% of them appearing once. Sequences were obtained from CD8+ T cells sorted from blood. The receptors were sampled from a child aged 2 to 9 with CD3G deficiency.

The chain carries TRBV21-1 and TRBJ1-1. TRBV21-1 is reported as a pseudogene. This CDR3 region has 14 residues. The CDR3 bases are TGTGCCAGTCAGGAAAAGAGGGCGAACACTGAAGCTTTCTTT. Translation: CASQEKRANTEAFF.

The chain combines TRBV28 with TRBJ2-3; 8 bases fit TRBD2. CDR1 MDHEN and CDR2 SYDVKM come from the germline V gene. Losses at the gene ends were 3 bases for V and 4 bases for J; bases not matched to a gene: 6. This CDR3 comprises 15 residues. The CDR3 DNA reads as TGTGCCAGCAGTTTCGGGAGGGCCAAGGCAGATACGCAGTATTTT. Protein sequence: CASSFGRAKADTQYF.

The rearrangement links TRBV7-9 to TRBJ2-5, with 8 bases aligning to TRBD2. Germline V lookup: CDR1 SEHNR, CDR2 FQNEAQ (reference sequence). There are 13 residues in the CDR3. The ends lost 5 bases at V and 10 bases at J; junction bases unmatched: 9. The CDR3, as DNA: TGTGCCAGCAGCCACAGCTCGGGGGGGAACCAGTACTTC. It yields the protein CASSHSSGGNQYF. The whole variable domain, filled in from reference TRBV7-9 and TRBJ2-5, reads DTGVSQNPRHKITKRGQNVTFRCDPISEHNRLYWYRQTLGQGPEFLTYFQNEAQLEKSRLLSDRFSAERPKGSFSTLEIQRTEQGDSAMYLCASSHSSGGNQYFGPGTRLLVL.

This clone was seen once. The CDR3 sequence: CASSQVAGGPSGIQYF. The DNA of the CDR3 is TGTGCCAGCAGTCAGGTGGCGGGAGGGCCGTCTGGCATTCAGTACTTC. The V call is TRBV28, the J call TRBJ2-4; 9 bases are a match to TRBD2. This CDR3 is built from 16 residues. Germline trimming cut 5 bases from V and 9 bases from J; bases unmatched to any gene: 14. The germline CDR1 and CDR2 sequences are MDHEN and SYDVKM.

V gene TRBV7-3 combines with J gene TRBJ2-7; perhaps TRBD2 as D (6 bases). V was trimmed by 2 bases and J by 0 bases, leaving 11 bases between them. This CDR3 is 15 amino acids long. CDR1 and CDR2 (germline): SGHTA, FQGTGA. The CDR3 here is CASSLGAGNSYEQYF. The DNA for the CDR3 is TGTGCCAGCAGCTTAGGAGCGGGTAACTCCTACGAGCAGTACTTC. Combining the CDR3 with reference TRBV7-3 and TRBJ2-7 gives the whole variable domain GAGVSQTPSNKVTEKGKYVELRCDPISGHTALYWYRQSLGQGPEFLIYFQGTGAADDSGLPNDRFFAVRPEGSVSTLKIQRTERGDSAVYLCASSLGAGNSYEQYFGPGTRLTVT.

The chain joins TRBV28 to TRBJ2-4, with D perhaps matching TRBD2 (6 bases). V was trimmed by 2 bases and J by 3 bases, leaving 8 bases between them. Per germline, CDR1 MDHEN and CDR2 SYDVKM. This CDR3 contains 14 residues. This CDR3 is CASSLPSDKNIQYF. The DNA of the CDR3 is TGTGCCAGCAGTTTACCTAGCGACAAAAACATTCAGTACTTC. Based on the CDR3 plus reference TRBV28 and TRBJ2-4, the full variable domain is DVKVTQSSRYLVKRTGEKVFLECVQDMDHENMFWYRQDPGLGLRLIYFSYDVKMKEKGDIPEGYSVSREKKERFSLILESASTNQTSMYLCASSLPSDKNIQYFGAGTRLSVL.

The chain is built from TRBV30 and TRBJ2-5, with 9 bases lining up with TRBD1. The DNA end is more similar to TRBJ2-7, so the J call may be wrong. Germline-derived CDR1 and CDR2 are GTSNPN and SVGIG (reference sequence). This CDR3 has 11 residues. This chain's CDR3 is CALDRGNEQYF. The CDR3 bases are TGTGCCTTGGACAGGGGCAACGAGCAGTACTTC.

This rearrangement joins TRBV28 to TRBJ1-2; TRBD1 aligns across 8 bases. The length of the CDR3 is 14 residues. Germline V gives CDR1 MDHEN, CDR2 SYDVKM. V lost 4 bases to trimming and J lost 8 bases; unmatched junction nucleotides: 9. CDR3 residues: CASSSRWTGNGYTF. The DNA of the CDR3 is TGTGCCAGCAGTTCCCGATGGACAGGGAACGGCTACACCTTC.

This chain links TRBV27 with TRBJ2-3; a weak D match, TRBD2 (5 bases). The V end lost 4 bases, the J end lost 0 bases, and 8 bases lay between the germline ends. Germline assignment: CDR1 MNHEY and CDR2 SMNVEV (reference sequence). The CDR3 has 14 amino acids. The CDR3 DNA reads TGTGCCAGCAGTTCTAGCCCTAGCACAGATACGCAGTATTTT. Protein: CASSSSPSTDTQYF.

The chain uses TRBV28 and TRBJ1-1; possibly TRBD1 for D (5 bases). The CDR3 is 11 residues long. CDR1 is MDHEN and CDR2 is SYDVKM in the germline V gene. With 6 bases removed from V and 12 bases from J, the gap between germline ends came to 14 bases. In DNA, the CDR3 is TGTGCCAGCAGACGACAGAAAGAAACTTTCTTT. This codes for CASRRQKETFF.

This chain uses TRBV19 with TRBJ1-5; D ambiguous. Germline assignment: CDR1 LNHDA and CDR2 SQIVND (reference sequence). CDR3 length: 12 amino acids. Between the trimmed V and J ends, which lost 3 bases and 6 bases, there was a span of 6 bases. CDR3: CASSIGVQPQHF. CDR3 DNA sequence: TGTGCCAGTAGTATCGGAGTTCAGCCCCAGCATTTT.

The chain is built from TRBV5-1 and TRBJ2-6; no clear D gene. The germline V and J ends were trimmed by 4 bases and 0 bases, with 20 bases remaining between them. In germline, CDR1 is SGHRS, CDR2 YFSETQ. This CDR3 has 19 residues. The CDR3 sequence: CASSPRWAPLLSGANVLTF. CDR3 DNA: TGCGCCAGCAGCCCTCGCTGGGCCCCCCTCCTCTCTGGGGCCAACGTCCTGACTTTC. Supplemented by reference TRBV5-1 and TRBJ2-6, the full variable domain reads KAGVTQTPRYLIKTRGQQVTLSCSPISGHRSVSWYQQTPGQGLQFLFEYFSETQRNKGNFPGRFSGRQFSNSRSEMNVSTLELGDSALYLCASSPRWAPLLSGANVLTFGAGSRLTVL.

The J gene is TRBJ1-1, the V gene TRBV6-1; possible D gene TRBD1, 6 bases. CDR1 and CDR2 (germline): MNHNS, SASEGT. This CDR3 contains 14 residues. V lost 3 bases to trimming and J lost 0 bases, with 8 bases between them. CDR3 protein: CASSEGAMNTEAFF. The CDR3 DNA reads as TGTGCCAGCAGTGAGGGGGCCATGAACACTGAAGCTTTCTTT.

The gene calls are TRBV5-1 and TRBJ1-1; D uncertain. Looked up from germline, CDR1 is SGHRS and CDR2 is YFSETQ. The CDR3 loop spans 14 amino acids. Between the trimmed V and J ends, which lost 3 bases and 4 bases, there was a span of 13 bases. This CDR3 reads CASSSGPNPTEAFF. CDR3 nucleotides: TGCGCCAGCAGCTCAGGACCTAACCCCACTGAAGCTTTCTTT.

CDR3 residues: CASSSQFENQPQHF. The CDR3 nucleotides are TGTGCCAGCAGTTCCCAGTTTGAGAATCAGCCCCAGCATTTT. This chain uses TRBV28 with TRBJ1-5; D gene unclear. V lost 4 bases and J lost 4, with 11 bases in between. The germline gives CDR1 MDHEN, CDR2 SYDVKM. The CDR3 has 14 residues.

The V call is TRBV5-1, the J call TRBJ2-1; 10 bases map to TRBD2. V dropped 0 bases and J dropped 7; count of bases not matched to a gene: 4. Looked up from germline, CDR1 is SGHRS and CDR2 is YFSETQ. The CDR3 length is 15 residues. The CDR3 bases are TGCGCCAGCAGCTTGGGACTAGCGGGTTGGAATGAGCAGTTCTTC. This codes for CASSLGLAGWNEQFF.

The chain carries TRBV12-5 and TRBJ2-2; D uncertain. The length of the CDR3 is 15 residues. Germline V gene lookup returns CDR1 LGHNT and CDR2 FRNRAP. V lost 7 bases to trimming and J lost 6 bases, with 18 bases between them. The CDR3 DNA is TGTGCTAGTGCCTTCTGGGGAAAGGGTCCCGGGGAGCTGTTTTTT. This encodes CASAFWGKGPGELFF.

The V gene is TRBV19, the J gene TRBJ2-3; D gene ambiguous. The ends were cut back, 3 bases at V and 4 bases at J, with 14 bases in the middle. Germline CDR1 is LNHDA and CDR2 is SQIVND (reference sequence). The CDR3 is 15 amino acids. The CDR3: CASSMTSSNADTQYF. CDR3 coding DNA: TGTGCCAGTAGTATGACTTCCAGTAATGCAGATACGCAGTATTTT.

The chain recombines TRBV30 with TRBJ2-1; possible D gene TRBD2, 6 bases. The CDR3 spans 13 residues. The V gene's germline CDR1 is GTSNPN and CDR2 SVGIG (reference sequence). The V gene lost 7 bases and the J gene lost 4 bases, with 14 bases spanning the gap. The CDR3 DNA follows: TGTGCCTTTCGGAGGAGGGGATACAATGAGCAGTTCTTC. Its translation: CAFRRRGYNEQFF.

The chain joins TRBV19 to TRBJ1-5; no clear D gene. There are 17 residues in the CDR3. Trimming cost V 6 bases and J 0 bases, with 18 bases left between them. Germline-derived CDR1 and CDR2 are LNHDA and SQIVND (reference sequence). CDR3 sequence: CASREGTASYSNQPQHF. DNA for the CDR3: TGTGCCAGTAGGGAGGGAACCGCTTCTTATAGCAATCAGCCCCAGCATTTT.

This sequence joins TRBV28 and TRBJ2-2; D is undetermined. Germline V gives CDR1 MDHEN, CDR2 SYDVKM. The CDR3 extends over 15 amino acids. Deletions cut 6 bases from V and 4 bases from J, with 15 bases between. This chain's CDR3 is CASSYGGFSTGELFF. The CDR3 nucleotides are TGTGCCAGCAGCTATGGTGGTTTCTCCACCGGGGAGCTGTTTTTT.

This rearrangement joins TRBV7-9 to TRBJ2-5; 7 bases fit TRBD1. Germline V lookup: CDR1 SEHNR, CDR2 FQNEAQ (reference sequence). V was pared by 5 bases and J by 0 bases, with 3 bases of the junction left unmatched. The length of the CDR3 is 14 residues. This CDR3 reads CASSPQGHQETQYF. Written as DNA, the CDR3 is TGTGCCAGCAGCCCACAGGGGCACCAAGAGACCCAGTACTTC.

The CDR3, as DNA: TGTGCCAGCACCAATCGGGAGACCGGGGAGCTGTTTTTT. Translated: CASTNRETGELFF. This chain links TRBV7-9 with TRBJ2-2; weak D call: TRBD2 (6 bases). V dropped 7 bases and J dropped 5 bases, with 11 bases sitting between them. CDR1 is SEHNR, CDR2 FQNEAQ, per germline (reference sequence). The CDR3 sequence is 13 residues long.

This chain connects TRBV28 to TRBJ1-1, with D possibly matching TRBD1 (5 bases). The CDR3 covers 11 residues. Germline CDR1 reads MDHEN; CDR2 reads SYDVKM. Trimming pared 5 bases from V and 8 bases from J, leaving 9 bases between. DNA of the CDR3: TGTGCCAGCAGTACAGGACTGGAAGCTTTCTTT. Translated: CASSTGLEAFF.

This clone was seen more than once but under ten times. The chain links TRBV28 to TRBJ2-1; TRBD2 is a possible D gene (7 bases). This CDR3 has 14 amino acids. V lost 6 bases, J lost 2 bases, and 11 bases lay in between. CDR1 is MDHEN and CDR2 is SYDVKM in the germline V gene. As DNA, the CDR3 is TGTGCCAGCAGGGGGGCGGGGGCCTACAATGAGCAGTTCTTC. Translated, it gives CASRGAGAYNEQFF.

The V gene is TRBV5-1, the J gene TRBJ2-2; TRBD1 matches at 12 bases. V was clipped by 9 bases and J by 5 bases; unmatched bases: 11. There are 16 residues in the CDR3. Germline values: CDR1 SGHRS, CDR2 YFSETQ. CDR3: CATWGQGASRTGELFF. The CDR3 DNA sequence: TGCGCCACTTGGGGACAGGGGGCGAGCCGGACCGGGGAGCTGTTTTTT.